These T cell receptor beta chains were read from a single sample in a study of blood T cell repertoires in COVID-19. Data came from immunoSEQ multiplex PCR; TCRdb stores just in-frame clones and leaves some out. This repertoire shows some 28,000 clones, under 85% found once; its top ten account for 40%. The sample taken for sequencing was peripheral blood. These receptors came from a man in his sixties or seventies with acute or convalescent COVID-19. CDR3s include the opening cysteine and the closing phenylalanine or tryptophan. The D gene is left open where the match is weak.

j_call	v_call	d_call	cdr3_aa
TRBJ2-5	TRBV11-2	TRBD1	CASRVHRGGETQYF
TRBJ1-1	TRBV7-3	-	CASSLTAGQNTEAFF
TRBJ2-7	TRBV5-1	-	CASSSGTVTYEQYF
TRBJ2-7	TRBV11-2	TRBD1	CASSLRTGPAEQYF
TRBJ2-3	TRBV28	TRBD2	CASSFQRGGTDTQYF
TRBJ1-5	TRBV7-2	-	CASSLSLRGYQPQHF
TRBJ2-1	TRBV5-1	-	CASSGGIYNEQFF
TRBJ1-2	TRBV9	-	CASRNRENYGYTF
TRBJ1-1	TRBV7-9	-	CASSPTVVFKAFF
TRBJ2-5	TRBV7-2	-	CASSYRGEETQYF
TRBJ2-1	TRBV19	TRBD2	CASSSSVAGIYNEQFF
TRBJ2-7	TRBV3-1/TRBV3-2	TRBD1	CASSQPSPGQGSYEQYF
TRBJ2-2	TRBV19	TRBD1	CASSTGQGAAGELFF
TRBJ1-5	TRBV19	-	CASSYYNQPQHF